The rows below give T cell receptor beta chains drawn from one sample of a study of PD-1 blockade in mismatch repair-deficient tumors. Profiled with immunoSEQ multiplex PCR; TCRdb holds only in-frame clones, not every one. The sample contains approximately 79,000 clones, 65% to 85% of which appear only once. The sample was peripheral blood, taken 44 weeks after starting pembrolizumab. Receptors were obtained from an adult with mismatch repair-deficient cancer. Each CDR3 is given with its conserved first and last residue. D genes are given only for firm matches. Clone size is shown for a subset of rows, as once, few, many or a class of expanded clone.

CASSENSLAGANEQFF | TGTGCCAGCAGTGAAAATTCCCTAGCGGGAGCTAATGAGCAGTTCTTC | TRBV6-1 | once | TRBD2 | TRBJ2-1
CASSQVSGRSGELFF | TGCGCCAGCAGCCAGGTCAGCGGGAGGTCCGGGGAGCTGTTTTTT | TRBV4-1 | few | TRBD2 | TRBJ2-2
CASSINGEEGNEQFF | TGTGCCAGTAGTATAAACGGGGAAGAGGGCAATGAGCAGTTCTTC | TRBV19 | . | . | TRBJ2-1
CASNRGGADTQYF | TGTGCCAGCAACAGGGGCGGCGCAGATACGCAGTATTTT | TRBV7-9 | . | TRBD1 | TRBJ2-3
CASSQRGQGDYGYTF | TGCGCCAGCAGCCAAAGAGGACAGGGCGACTATGGCTACACCTTC | TRBV5-1 | . | TRBD1 | TRBJ1-2
CASTDRTGVNTGELFF | TGTGCCAGTACAGACAGGACAGGGGTAAACACCGGGGAGCTGTTTTTT | TRBV19 | . | TRBD1 | TRBJ2-2
CATLGADTQYF | TGTGCCACATTAGGGGCCGATACGCAGTATTTT | TRBV27 | . | . | TRBJ2-3
CASSPGQVYSYEQYF | TGCGCCAGCAGCCCGGGACAGGTTTACTCCTACGAGCAGTACTTC | TRBV4-1 | . | TRBD1 | TRBJ2-7
CASSYSTGSTDTQYF | TGTGCCAGCAGTTACTCTACAGGGAGCACAGATACGCAGTATTTT | TRBV6-6 | . | . | TRBJ2-3
CASSPGLAGAEEQYF | TGTGCCAGCAGCCCGGGACTAGCGGGAGCGGAGGAGCAGTACTTC | TRBV11-3 | . | TRBD2 | TRBJ2-7
CASSGSTGLYTDTQYF | TGTGCCAGCAGCGGTTCAACAGGCTTATACACAGATACGCAGTATTTT | TRBV9 | . | . | TRBJ2-3
CASSLVGEFTGELFF | TGTGCCAGCAGCTTAGTCGGCGAATTTACCGGGGAGCTGTTTTTT | TRBV11-1 | once | . | TRBJ2-2
CASSSSLIGSSGANVLTF | TGTGCCAGCAGCTCCTCCTTAATAGGTAGCTCTGGGGCCAACGTCCTGACTTTC | TRBV7-6 | . | . | TRBJ2-6
CASSATTERVNYGYTF | TGTGCCAGCAGCGCAACCACGGAGAGGGTAAACTATGGCTACACCTTC | TRBV9 | . | . | TRBJ1-2
CASSYRDRGPYEQYF | TGTGCCAGCAGTTACCGGGACAGGGGGCCGTACGAGCAGTACTTC | TRBV6-5 | . | TRBD1 | TRBJ2-7
CASSLAQGRAGELFF | TGCGCCAGCAGCTTGGCTCAGGGTCGGGCCGGGGAGCTGTTTTTT | TRBV5-1 | . | . | TRBJ2-2
CASSIGRQLYGYTF | TGTGCCAGTAGTATCGGGCGACAGCTCTATGGCTACACCTTC | TRBV19 | . | . | TRBJ1-2
CASSHNRGKPQHF | TGTGCCAGTAGTCATAACAGGGGGAAGCCCCAGCATTTT | TRBV19 | once | TRBD1 | TRBJ1-5
CAIRRTAAGGLNEQFF | TGTGCCATCAGGAGGACCGCAGCGGGGGGCCTCAATGAGCAGTTCTTC | TRBV10-3 | . | TRBD2 | TRBJ2-1
CATSREGGRSDEQFF | TGTGCCACCAGCAGAGAAGGCGGGAGAAGCGATGAGCAGTTCTTC | TRBV15 | . | TRBD2 | TRBJ2-1
CSAVSSPLYEQYF | TGCAGCGCCGTTAGCAGCCCACTATACGAGCAGTACTTC | TRBV29-1 | . | . | TRBJ2-7
CASSEGGIGSYEQYF | TGCGCCAGCAGTGAGGGCGGGATAGGGTCCTACGAGCAGTACTTC | TRBV10-2 | . | . | TRBJ2-7
CASIGHKNTEAFF | TGTGCCAGTATTGGGCACAAGAACACTGAAGCTTTCTTT | TRBV19 | . | . | TRBJ1-1
CASSLAGTGGSPLHF | TGTGCCAGCAGCTTGGCCGGGACAGGGGGCTCACCCCTCCACTTT | TRBV5-4 | . | TRBD1 | TRBJ1-6
CASSQQGNQPQHF | TGTGCCAGCAGCCAACAGGGAAATCAGCCCCAGCATTTT | TRBV9 | . | . | TRBJ1-5
CASSILGREIEQFF | TGTGCCAGTAGTATTTTGGGGCGGGAGATTGAGCAGTTCTTC | TRBV19 | . | TRBD2 | TRBJ2-1
CASSYRQSFYGYTF | TGTGCCAGCAGTTACCGACAGTCCTTCTATGGCTACACCTTC | TRBV6-5 | . | . | TRBJ1-2
CASSLRGQETQYF | TGTGCCAGCAGCCTAAGGGGGCAAGAGACCCAGTACTTC | TRBV14 | few | . | TRBJ2-5
CASIREIGANTGELFF | TGTGCCAGCATTCGAGAAATCGGGGCGAACACCGGGGAGCTGTTTTTT | TRBV7-9 | . | . | TRBJ2-2
CASSLGTDYEQYF | TGTGCCAGCAGCCTGGGGACAGACTACGAGCAGTACTTC | TRBV13 | . | TRBD1 | TRBJ2-7
CASSMGGQGTETQYF | TGTGCCAGTAGTATGGGGGGACAGGGGACAGAGACCCAGTACTTC | TRBV19 | . | TRBD1 | TRBJ2-5
CASSLEGGSQETQYF | TGTGCCAGCAGCTTAGAGGGCGGGTCCCAAGAGACCCAGTACTTC | TRBV11-2 | . | . | TRBJ2-5
CAWSVGGNYNEQFF | TGTGCCTGGAGTGTCGGCGGGAACTACAATGAGCAGTTCTTC | TRBV30 | . | . | TRBJ2-1
CASSDGVGNTIYF | TGTGCCAGCAGTGACGGAGTGGGAAACACCATATATTTT | TRBV2 | . | . | TRBJ1-3
CASSLGTGLGEKLFF | TGTGCCAGCAGCTTGGGGACAGGGCTGGGAGAAAAACTGTTTTTT | TRBV11-3 | . | TRBD1 | TRBJ1-4
CASSRGSGSSYRDTQYF | TGTGCCAGCAGCCGGGGCAGCGGGAGCTCCTATAGAGATACGCAGTATTTT | TRBV7-6 | . | TRBD2 | TRBJ2-3
CASSIRTGLNTEAFF | TGCGCCAGCAGCATTCGGACAGGACTGAACACTGAAGCTTTCTTT | TRBV4-1 | . | TRBD1 | TRBJ1-1
CASSNQDHPGETQYF | TGTGCCAGCAGCAATCAGGACCACCCCGGGGAGACCCAGTACTTC | TRBV7-2 | . | . | TRBJ2-5